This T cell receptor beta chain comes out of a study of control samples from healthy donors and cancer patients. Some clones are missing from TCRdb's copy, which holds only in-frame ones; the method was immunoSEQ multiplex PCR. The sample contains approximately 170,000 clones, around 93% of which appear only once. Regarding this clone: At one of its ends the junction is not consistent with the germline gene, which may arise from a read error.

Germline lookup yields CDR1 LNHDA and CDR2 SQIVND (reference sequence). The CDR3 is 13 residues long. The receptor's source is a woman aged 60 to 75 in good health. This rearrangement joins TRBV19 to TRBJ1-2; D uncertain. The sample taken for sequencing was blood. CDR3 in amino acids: CASSVDTFYGYTF. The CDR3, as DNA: TGTGCCAGTAGTGTAGACACTTTCTATGGCTACACCTTC.